This T cell receptor beta chain was profiled in a study of blood T cell repertoires in COVID-19. At the level of the study: The United States, Italy and Spain supplied acute and convalescent COVID-19 samples. PBMCs, B-cell-depleted T cells, or T cells provided the cDNA or gDNA that made up the material.

This CDR3 region has 14 residues. Germline lookup yields CDR1 LGHDT and CDR2 YNNKEL (reference sequence). Trimming at V came to 3 bases and at J to 7 bases, leaving 4 bases not matched to a gene. Authors' data handling: Reference gene primer amplification gave estimated nucleated cell counts. Using immunoSEQ multiplex PCR, the repertoire was profiled, and TCRdb retains in-frame clones only, with some absent. V and J calls plus clone size are reproduced from that table; the DNA served to infer D and trimming. The table shows tens of thousands of clones, with 83% occurring only once. This receptor was identified in a man between 45 and 60 years old with COVID-19, enrolled during active disease. V usage is TRBV3-1 (or the pseudogene TRBV3-2) and J usage is TRBJ1-2; 11 nucleotides agree with TRBD1. Input material: peripheral blood. CDR3 in amino acids: CASSHRDRGSGYTF. As DNA, the CDR3 is TGTGCCAGCAGCCACCGGGACAGGGGGTCTGGCTACACCTTC.